This TCR beta chain came from a study of post-analysis software for immune sequencing data. Study as a whole: The patients showed relapsing-remitting, secondary progressive and progressive-relapsing multiple sclerosis courses.

To note about this clonotype: Its antigen is unidentified.

Study results and limitations: Relative to controls, patients had a handful of TRBV segments at higher frequency, with TRBV5-6, TRBV5-1 and TRBV20-1 among these. There was significantly lower normalized Chao1 diversity in multiple sclerosis patients than in controls. Same-batch preparations were strongly co-clustered by F measure.

The authors incorporated unique molecular identifiers into the TCR beta cDNA libraries. Starting from about 0.98 to 11 million T cells, the study yielded roughly 0.5 million cDNA molecules. Via MiXCR, TCRdb re-called the PCR reads, giving one row per CDR3 protein. The table records approximately 730,000 distinct CDR3 sequences, 25% to 30% of them present only once. The germline V and J ends were trimmed by 1 base and 1 base, with 11 bases remaining between them. The CDR3 is made up of 16 amino acids. Germline CDR1 is MNHEY and CDR2 is SMNVEV (reference sequence). The rearrangement links TRBV27 to TRBJ2-1; TRBD1 might be the D (6 bases). The receptor's source is a girl aged 5-17 years with multiple sclerosis. The sequenced material came from blood. CDR3 sequence (DNA): TGTGCCAGCAGTTTATACGTCCAGGGGTCCTACAATGAGCAGTTCTTC. As protein: CASSLYVQGSYNEQFF.